This T cell receptor (beta chain) was retrieved from a study of cytomegalovirus exposure and HLA in healthy donors. The CDR3 runs to 15 residues. J lost 8 bases, V lost 4 bases, and 10 bases had no gene match. Germline CDR1 reads SGHNT; CDR2 reads YYREEE (reference sequence). The assay was immunoSEQ multiplex PCR, and TCRdb's table has in-frame clones only and misses some. The table lists 68,000 or so clones, approximately 90% of them singletons. Sequencing was performed on PBMCs. The clonotype comes from a man aged 18-30 years in good health and CMV-seronegative. This chain uses TRBV5-4 with TRBJ2-1, with 9 bases that match TRBD2. In DNA, the CDR3 is TGTGCCAGCAGCCCTCTTAGCGGGAGTAGGGATGAGCAGTTCTTC. Its protein is CASSPLSGSRDEQFF.